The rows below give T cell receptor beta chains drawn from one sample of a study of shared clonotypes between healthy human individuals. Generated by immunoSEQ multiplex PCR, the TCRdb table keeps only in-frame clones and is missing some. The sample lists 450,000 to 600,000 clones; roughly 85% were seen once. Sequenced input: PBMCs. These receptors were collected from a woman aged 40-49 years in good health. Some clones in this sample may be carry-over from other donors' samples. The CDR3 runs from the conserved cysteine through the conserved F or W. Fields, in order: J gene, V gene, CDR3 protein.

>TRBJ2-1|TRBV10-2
CASSRDPRYNEQFF
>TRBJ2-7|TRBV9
CASSVGLAGTEQYF
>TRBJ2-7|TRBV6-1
CASTGEGNEQYF
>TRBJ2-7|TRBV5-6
CASSTTLQGTIAYEQYF
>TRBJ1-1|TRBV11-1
CASSLVGEDTEAFF
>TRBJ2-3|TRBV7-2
CASSLGPGAGGQDTQYF
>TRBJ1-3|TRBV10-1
CASSGDRGWSIYF
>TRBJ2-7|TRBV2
CASSEVGLESSGNYEQYF
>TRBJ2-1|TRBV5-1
CASSLGPLAGGNNEQFF
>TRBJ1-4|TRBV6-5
CASSRQENEKLFF
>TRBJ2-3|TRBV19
CASNNGREDTQYF
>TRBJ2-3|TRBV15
CATSPFGGATDTQYF
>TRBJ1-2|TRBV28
CASRQGGYGYTF
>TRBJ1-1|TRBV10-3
CAISESIGGPWTEAFF
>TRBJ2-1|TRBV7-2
CASSFKGGRASNEQFF
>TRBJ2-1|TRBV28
CASSIPYNEQFF
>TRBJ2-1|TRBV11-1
CASSGRTSGGRNEQFF
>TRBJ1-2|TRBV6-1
CASGYGGLYYGYTF
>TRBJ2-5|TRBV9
CASSVGGGETQYF
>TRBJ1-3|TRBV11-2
CASSLTPDISGNTIYF
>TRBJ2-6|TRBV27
CASRRTGEGASVLTF
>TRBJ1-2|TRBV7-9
CASSLGVGLEFNYGYTF
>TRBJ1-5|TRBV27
CASSRSQGLRGNQPQHF
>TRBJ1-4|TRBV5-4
CASSLAGGEKLFF
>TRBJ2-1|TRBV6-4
CASSLTIEGNEQFF
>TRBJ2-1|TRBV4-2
CASSKEGDSVGRNEQFF
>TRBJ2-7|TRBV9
CASSVGLASYEQYF